Each of the 13 T cell receptor beta chains below was sequenced from the same sample in a study of blood T cell repertoires in COVID-19. TCRdb's copy holds only in-frame clones and misses some; the assay was immunoSEQ multiplex PCR. The sample has 83,000 or so clones, approximately 80% seen once. The source material was peripheral blood. The receptors were sampled from an elderly woman with acute or convalescent COVID-19.

A few counts support this clone. V is TRBV15 and J is TRBJ2-5; 12 positions agree with TRBD2. CDR1 and CDR2 from the germline V gene are LNHNV and YYDKDF (reference sequence). CDR3 length equals 19 residues. V shed 1 base, J shed 5 bases, and the junction held 14 bases outside the gene matches. As DNA, the CDR3 is TGTGCCACCAGCAGAGTGAGGGGAGCTAGCGGGGGGGCATCGGAGACCCAGTACTTC. This gives the protein CATSRVRGASGGASETQYF.

The chain carries TRBV19 and TRBJ1-4; D unresolved. The CDR3 extends over 15 amino acids. Germline lookup yields CDR1 LNHDA and CDR2 SQIVND (reference sequence). V gave up 3 bases and J gave up 0 bases, with 8 bases separating them. The CDR3: CASSIRFATNEKLFF. The CDR3 DNA reads TGTGCCAGTAGTATCCGGTTTGCAACTAATGAAAAACTGTTTTTT.

The V call is TRBV7-9, the J call TRBJ2-5, with unresolved D. V was trimmed by 5 bases and J by 5 bases, leaving 15 bases between them. There are 14 residues in the CDR3. Germline CDR1 is SEHNR and CDR2 is FQNEAQ (reference sequence). CDR3 nucleotides: TGTGCCAGCAGCCTGCCCCTAAGTCGGGAGACCCAGTACTTC. Residues: CASSLPLSRETQYF.

This chain joins TRBV30 and TRBJ1-6, with D possibly TRBD1 on 6 matching bases. CDR3 length: 15 amino acids. V was trimmed by 6 bases and J by 1 base, leaving 13 bases between them. Germline CDR1 reads GTSNPN; CDR2 reads SVGIG (reference sequence). The CDR3, as DNA: TGTGCCTGCATACAGGGAGAGTCCTATAATTCACCCCTCCACTTT. Encoded protein: CACIQGESYNSPLHF.

The chain has TRBV27 and TRBJ1-5; 10 nucleotides line up with TRBD1. After removal of 4 bases from V and 11 bases from J, the junction contained 20 bases not matched to a gene. Germline V lookup: CDR1 MNHEY, CDR2 SMNVEV (reference sequence). The CDR3 loop spans 18 amino acids. The CDR3 DNA sequence: TGTGCCAGCAGTTCCACCCCGGGACAGGGGCGGATCAACGAAGCCCAGCATTTT. Amino acids: CASSSTPGQGRINEAQHF.

J is TRBJ2-3 and V is TRBV5-4; TRBD2 agrees at 9 bases. This CDR3 contains 15 residues. Germline CDR1 is SGHNT and CDR2 is YYREEE (reference sequence). The J segment lost 0 bases and the V segment lost 2 bases, leaving 1 base of the junction unmatched. Written as DNA, the CDR3 is TGTGCCAGCAGCTTAGCGGGGGGTAGCACAGATACGCAGTATTTT. It translates to CASSLAGGSTDTQYF.

The chain employs TRBV28 and TRBJ1-1, with D maybe TRBD1 (5 bases). CDR1 and CDR2 from the germline V gene are MDHEN and SYDVKM. CDR3 length equals 13 residues. With 6 bases removed from V and 5 bases from J, the gap between germline ends came to 13 bases. The CDR3 is CASSSDTPTEAFF. The CDR3 nucleotides are TGTGCCAGCAGCTCGGACACGCCGACTGAAGCTTTCTTT.

The rearrangement links TRBV27 to TRBJ2-7; D unclear. The CDR3 length is 14 residues. CDR1 and CDR2 from the germline V gene are MNHEY and SMNVEV (reference sequence). The ends were cut back, 0 bases at V and 1 base at J, with 7 bases in the middle. The CDR3, as DNA: TGTGCCAGCAGTTTATCACAGCTATCCTACGAGCAGTACTTC. Protein sequence: CASSLSQLSYEQYF.

This chain uses TRBV10-3 with TRBJ1-5; 9 bases align to TRBD1. V lost 8 bases and J lost 5; bases outside the gene matches: 7. This CDR3 is 14 amino acids long. CDR1 is ENHRY and CDR2 is SYGVKD in the germline V gene. DNA for the CDR3: TGTGCCATCGGGGCCGGGACAGGGTATCAGCCCCAGCATTTT. Encoded protein: CAIGAGTGYQPQHF.

V and J are TRBV6-5 and TRBJ2-5; TRBD2 aligns across 14 bases. Trimming cost V 5 bases and J 3 bases; bases outside gene matches: 2. CDR1 is MNHEY, CDR2 SVGAGI, per germline. This CDR3 is built from 15 residues. The CDR3 loop reads CASSPGLAGEETQYF. For the CDR3, the DNA is TGTGCCAGCAGTCCGGGACTAGCGGGAGAAGAGACCCAGTACTTC.

V and J are TRBV5-1 and TRBJ2-3; D might be TRBD1 (5 bases). Germline V gene data show CDR1 as SGHRS and CDR2 as YFSETQ. The CDR3 spans 16 residues. V lost 0 bases and J lost 4, with 15 bases in between. CDR3 nucleotide sequence: TGCGCCAGCAGCTTGGTAGGGGCTACAAGCGCAGATACGCAGTATTTT. Protein: CASSLVGATSADTQYF.

The V and J genes are TRBV12-3 or TRBV12-4 and TRBJ1-1, with D perhaps TRBD1 (6 bases). V was shortened by 3 bases and J by 11 bases, with 16 bases between the two germline ends. CDR3 length equals 13 residues. The CDR3 sequence: CASSFSWRGQAFF. In DNA form, the CDR3 reads TGTGCCAGCAGTTTCTCCTGGCGGGGGCAGGCTTTCTTT.

The chain uses TRBV27 and TRBJ1-1; D remains unclear. Germline V CDR1 and CDR2: MNHEY, SMNVEV (reference sequence). V lost 0 bases and J 5 bases, leaving 7 bases between the germline ends. The CDR3 has 13 amino acids. For the CDR3, the DNA is TGTGCCAGCAGTTTATCTTACGGGACTGAAGCTTTCTTT. Its translation: CASSLSYGTEAFF.